The present entry profiles one T cell receptor (beta chain) with its context. The record originates from a study of T cells in Graves' hyperthyroidism and ophthalmopathy. This CDR3 contains 11 residues. Trimming removed 5 bases from V and 6 bases from J, with 8 bases in between. Ophthalmopathy in the patients scored at least 3 on Clinical Activity Score and at least 4 on NOSPECS grade, lasting under 3 months. Patients were excluded because of uncontrolled infection, other autoimmune disease, pregnancy or lactation. PBMCs were sourced from over 8.5 ml fresh peripheral blood. TCR beta CDR3 region amplification was performed from RNA transcripts. The study used the HTBI primer set for a first-round RT-PCR of the TCR CDR3. TCRdb re-derived calls from the multiplex PCR reads in MiXCR, one entry per CDR3 protein. In the table there are under 250,000 distinct CDR3 sequences, approximately 23% of which are singletons.

This clonotype was sampled from a middle-aged woman with Graves' ophthalmopathy. Sequenced sample: blood. The chain links TRBV12-3 or TRBV12-4 to TRBJ2-7; D gene ambiguous. In nucleotides, the CDR3 is TGTGCCAGCAGTCGCCGCTCCGAGCAGTACTTC. This sequence encodes CASSRRSEQYF.